This TCR beta chain was sequenced for a study of neurological immune-mediated disorders. Whole-study results and caveats: Expansion of TCR clones was greatest in HTLV-1-associated myelopathy and smallest in multiple sclerosis, where it fell below that of healthy controls.

Libraries used 2 million unsorted PBMCs kept frozen in RNAlater. The method for making cDNA was 5'RACE, and it used 10-nucleotide random UMIs. Via MiXCR, TCRdb re-called the 5' RACE reads, giving one row per CDR3 protein. Found here are over 11,000 distinct CDR3 sequences, 10% of them singletons; the top ten hold 24%. This clonotype was counted ten times or more. The antigen is undetermined. Sequenced material: PBMCs. The receptor was isolated from a woman aged 40 to 49 in good health.

The CDR3, as DNA: TGTGCCAGCAGCTTGGCCCTGGGGCAGGGATCAGATACGCAGTATTTT. It is translated as CASSLALGQGSDTQYF. The V and J genes are TRBV5-6 and TRBJ2-3, with a possible D match to TRBD1 (5 bases). Germline assignment: CDR1 SGHDT and CDR2 YYEEEE. V lost 0 bases, J lost 4 bases, and 15 bases lay in between. This CDR3 comprises 16 residues.